The present T cell receptor (beta chain) was sequenced within a study of STAT5B mutations in CD4+ large granular lymphocyte leukemia. Across the whole study: When available, cryopreserved cells underwent CD8+ depletion before CD4+ selection.

V lost 2 bases, J lost 12 bases, and 17 bases lay in between. This CDR3 is 14 amino acids long. Germline CDR1 and CDR2: LGHNA and YSLEER. Profiled with immunoSEQ multiplex PCR; TCRdb holds only in-frame clones, not every one. Of about 9,500 clones in the sample, around 85% were seen once. Source material: PBMCs. This chain joins TRBV4-3 and TRBJ2-1; possibly TRBD1 or TRBD2 for D (5 bases each). This receptor was identified in a man between 60 and 75 years old with CD4+ T-cell large granular lymphocyte leukemia. CDR3 amino acids: CASSQSMGEMRQFF. DNA for the CDR3: TGCGCCAGCAGCCAATCTATGGGGGAAATGAGGCAGTTCTTC.